The clone carrying this TCR beta chain was seen ten or more times. The antigen is unknown. cDNA synthesis was performed by 5'RACE with 10-nucleotide random UMIs. Per sequencing run, 15-18 subjects together gave over 190 million TCR-beta sequences. TCRdb redid the calling of the 5' RACE reads with MiXCR, one entry per CDR3 protein. The repertoire consists of 95,000 to 110,000 distinct CDR3 sequences, with 10% to 12% occurring once and the leading ten covering 2.5% to 4%. Time point: longitudinal time-point 3. Unsorted libraries were generated from 2 million PBMCs held at -80 degrees C. This sample was taken from a study of neurological immune-mediated disorders. Study results and caveats: HTLV-1-associated myelopathy ranked highest for TCR clonal expansion and multiple sclerosis lowest, beneath healthy controls.

This CDR3 is 19 amino acids long. The germline gives CDR1 LGHNA, CDR2 YNFKEQ. The junction had 13 bases not matched to a gene; V was cut back by 0 bases and J by 1 base. This chain links TRBV4-2 with TRBJ2-7, with 9 bases lining up with TRBD1. The source is a female donor with HTLV-1-associated myelopathy (HAM/TSP). Material: PBMCs. The CDR3 loop is CASSQEGTGMGRKSYEQYF. The CDR3 nucleotides are TGTGCCAGCAGCCAAGAGGGGACAGGGATGGGTCGTAAGTCCTACGAGCAGTACTTC.